This TCR beta chain was documented in a study of prognosis after radiotherapy for stage I lung cancer. Study summary: Eleven to twelve patients had adenocarcinoma tumors, while squamous cell carcinoma tumors were found in several.

Multiplex PCR in two rounds served to amplify TCR beta CDR3 from genomic DNA. Primers specific to each TRBV and TRBJ gene drove first-round PCR. One entry per CDR3 protein, called by TCRdb with MiXCR from the multiplex PCR reads. Of tens of thousands of distinct CDR3 sequences detected, 35% to 45% appear once; the ten largest clones hold around 50%. The germline CDR1 and CDR2 sequences are MNHEY and SMNVEV (reference sequence). The CDR3 is 14 amino acids. This clonotype is a singleton in its sample. Sequence at one end of the junction differs from germline and may be a read error. The rearrangement links TRBV27 to TRBJ2-2; D may be TRBD1 (5 bases). The receptor was isolated from a donor over 45 with non-small cell lung cancer. Here the sequenced sample was PBMCs, taken before or after stereotactic body radiation therapy (not recorded which). CDR3 DNA: TGTGCCAGGAGTTACACGGTAGGGGCCGGGGAGCTGTTTTTT. As protein: CARSYTVGAGELFF.